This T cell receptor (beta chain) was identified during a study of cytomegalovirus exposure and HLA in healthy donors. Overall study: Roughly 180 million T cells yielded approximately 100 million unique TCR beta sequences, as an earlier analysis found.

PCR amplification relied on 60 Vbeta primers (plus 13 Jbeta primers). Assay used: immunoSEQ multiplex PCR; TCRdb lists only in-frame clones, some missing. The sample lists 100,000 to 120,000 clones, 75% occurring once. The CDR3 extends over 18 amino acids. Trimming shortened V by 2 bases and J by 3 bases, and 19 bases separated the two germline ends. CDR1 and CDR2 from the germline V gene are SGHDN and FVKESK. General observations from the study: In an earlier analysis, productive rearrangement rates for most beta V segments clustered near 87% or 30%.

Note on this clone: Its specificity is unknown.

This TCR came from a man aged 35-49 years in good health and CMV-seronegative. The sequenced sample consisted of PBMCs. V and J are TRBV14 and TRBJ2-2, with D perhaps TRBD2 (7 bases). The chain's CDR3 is CASSQFSRRGPYTGELFF. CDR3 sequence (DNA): TGTGCCAGCAGCCAATTCTCAAGGCGGGGGCCCTACACCGGGGAGCTGTTTTTT.